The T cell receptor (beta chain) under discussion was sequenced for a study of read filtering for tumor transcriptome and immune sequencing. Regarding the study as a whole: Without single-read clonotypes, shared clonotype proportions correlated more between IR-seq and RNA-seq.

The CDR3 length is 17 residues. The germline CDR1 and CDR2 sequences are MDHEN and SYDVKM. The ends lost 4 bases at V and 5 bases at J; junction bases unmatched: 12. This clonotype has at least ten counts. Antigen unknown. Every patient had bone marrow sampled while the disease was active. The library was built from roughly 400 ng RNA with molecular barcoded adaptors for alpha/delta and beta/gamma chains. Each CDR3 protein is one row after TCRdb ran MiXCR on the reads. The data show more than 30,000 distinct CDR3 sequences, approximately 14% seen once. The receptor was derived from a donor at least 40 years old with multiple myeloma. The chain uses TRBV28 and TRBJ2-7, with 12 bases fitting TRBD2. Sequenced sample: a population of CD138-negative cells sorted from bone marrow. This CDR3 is CASSSTETSGGNDEQYF. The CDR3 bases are TGTGCCAGCAGTTCCACAGAAACTAGCGGGGGGAATGACGAGCAGTACTTC.